The 24 T cell receptor beta chains reported below all come from one sample, sequenced in a study of Ad26.COV2.S vaccination and SARS-CoV-2 variants. Sample treatment: around 19 received Ad26.COV2.S at low or high dose, single or two shots; about five received placebo; per-sample allocation not given. Sampling was performed 63 days after the first vaccine or placebo injection. Some clones are missing from TCRdb's copy, which holds only in-frame ones; the method was immunoSEQ multiplex PCR. The sample carries more than 300,000 clones, around 81% recorded once. The starting material was peripheral blood, obtained in a trial of Ad26.COV2.S vaccine versus placebo. These receptors were taken from a person aged 18-60 years who received the Ad26.COV2.S COVID-19 vaccine or a placebo.

V is TRBV7-8 and J is TRBJ2-1; D ambiguous. The length of the CDR3 is 14 residues. Trimming took 1 base from V and 7 from J, leaving 11 bases between them. CDR1 and CDR2 (germline): SGHVS, FQNEAQ. As DNA, the CDR3 is TGTGCCAGCAGCTTAGAGGGTCCCAGGAATGAGCAGTTCTTC. As protein: CASSLEGPRNEQFF.

The table lists this clone with a few counts. The rearrangement joins TRBV2 to TRBJ1-2; D is perhaps TRBD1 (6 bases). The length of the CDR3 is 14 residues. V lost 2 bases, J lost 6 bases, and 13 bases lay in between. CDR1 SNHLY and CDR2 FYNNEI come from the germline V gene. The DNA of the CDR3 is TGTGCCAGCAGTGAACAGGGGACGTACAATGGCTACACCTTC. It codes for CASSEQGTYNGYTF.

This clone was picked up one time. This likely reflects a read error, since a far larger clone is one base away. The chain uses TRBV7-2 and TRBJ2-7; 11 bases line up with TRBD1. Germline-derived CDR1 and CDR2 are SGHTA and FQGNSA. Unmatched junction bases numbered 3, after V lost 5 bases and J lost 6 bases. The CDR3 loop spans 13 amino acids. DNA of the CDR3: TGTGCCAGCAGCCAGGACAGGGGGCTCGAGCAGTACTTC. Its protein is CASSQDRGLEQYF.

The genes are TRBV5-6 and TRBJ1-6; 7 nucleotides line up with TRBD1. Trimming at V came to 3 bases and at J to 8 bases, leaving 8 bases not matched to a gene. The CDR3 contains 15 residues. Germline CDR1 and CDR2: SGHDT and YYEEEE. The CDR3 sequence is CASSSGQAQDSPLHF. The CDR3, as DNA: TGTGCCAGCAGCTCCGGACAGGCCCAGGATTCACCCCTCCACTTT. The full variable domain, with the rest looked up from reference TRBV5-6 and TRBJ1-6, is DAGVTQSPTHLIKTRGQQVTLRCSPKSGHDTVSWYQQALGQGPQFIFQYYEEEERQRGNFPDRFSGHQFPNYSSELNVNALLLGDSALYLCASSSGQAQDSPLHFGNGTRLTVT.

The rearrangement joins TRBV3-1 (or the pseudogene TRBV3-2) to TRBJ2-4, with D perhaps being TRBD1 or TRBD2 (5 bases each). Germline loops: CDR1 LGHDT, CDR2 YNNKEL (reference sequence). V was pared by 3 bases and J by 5 bases, with 11 bases between. This CDR3 has 14 residues. The CDR3 sequence is CASSHRRGQNIQYF. The CDR3 DNA follows: TGTGCCAGCAGCCACCGTCGGGGCCAAAACATTCAGTACTTC.

This chain joins TRBV19 and TRBJ2-5; TRBD2 is a possible D gene (6 bases). Trimming shortened V by 0 bases and J by 3 bases, and 20 bases separated the two germline ends. CDR1 and CDR2 from the germline V gene are LNHDA and SQIVND (reference sequence). The CDR3 length is 18 residues. DNA of the CDR3: TGTGCCAGTAGTATAGATCTACGGGGGACCCGGTCTGAAGAGACCCAGTACTTC. Its translation: CASSIDLRGTRSEETQYF. The entire variable domain, with the rest obtained from reference TRBV19 and TRBJ2-5, is as follows: DGGITQSPKYLFRKEGQNVTLSCEQNLNHDAMYWYRQDPGQGLRLIYYSQIVNDFQKGDIAEGYSVSREKKESFPLTVTSAQKNPTAFYLCASSIDLRGTRSEETQYFGPGTRLLVL.

The chain couples TRBV29-1 to TRBJ2-3, with D possibly matching TRBD1 (6 bases). CDR1 is SQVTM, CDR2 ANQGSEA, per germline. This CDR3 comprises 13 residues. V lost 5 bases, J lost 1 base, and 10 bases lay in between. CDR3 amino acids: CSVPRGGTDTQYF. CDR3 bases: TGCAGCGTTCCCAGGGGAGGCACAGATACGCAGTATTTT.

CDR3 sequence (DNA): TGTGCCAGCAGGGTAACGACAGGAATCCTTGACAATCAGCCCCAGCATTTT. Translated: CASRVTTGILDNQPQHF. The V call is TRBV28, the J call TRBJ1-5; possible D gene TRBD1, 6 bases. The V end lost 6 bases, the J end lost 3 bases, and 21 bases lay between the germline ends. Germline values: CDR1 MDHEN, CDR2 SYDVKM. The CDR3 length is 17 residues. Combining the CDR3 with reference TRBV28 and TRBJ1-5 gives the whole variable domain DVKVTQSSRYLVKRTGEKVFLECVQDMDHENMFWYRQDPGLGLRLIYFSYDVKMKEKGDIPEGYSVSREKKERFSLILESASTNQTSMYLCASRVTTGILDNQPQHFGDGTRLSIL.

The chain has TRBV19 and TRBJ2-7, with 9 bases identical to TRBD2. Per germline, CDR1 LNHDA and CDR2 SQIVND (reference sequence). The junction had 4 bases not matched to a gene; V was cut back by 10 bases and J by 0 bases. The CDR3 spans 13 residues. The CDR3 DNA reads as TGTGCCACGCGGGAGGGAGTCTCCTACGAGCAGTACTTC. This translates into CATREGVSYEQYF.

This clone was seen once. This chain joins TRBV3-1 (or the pseudogene TRBV3-2) and TRBJ1-6; no firm D call. The CDR3 has 12 amino acids. CDR1 and CDR2 from the germline V gene are LGHDT and YNNKEL (reference sequence). Trimming shortened V by 6 bases and J by 7 bases, and 7 bases separated the two germline ends. CDR3 sequence reads: CASRDRNSPLHF. The CDR3 coding sequence is TGTGCCAGCAGGGACCGCAATTCACCCCTCCACTTT.

The chain recombines TRBV19 with TRBJ1-2; the D is unclear. Germline V CDR1 and CDR2: LNHDA, SQIVND (reference sequence). The CDR3 covers 14 residues. V lost 3 bases to trimming and J lost 1 base, with 9 bases between them. The CDR3 DNA sequence: TGTGCCAGTAGTATCCGACGGAGTAACTATGGCTACACCTTC. Amino acid sequence: CASSIRRSNYGYTF.

V is TRBV3-1 (or the pseudogene TRBV3-2) and J is TRBJ1-3; TRBD1 agrees at 8 bases. Germline CDR1 LGHDT, CDR2 YNNKEL (reference sequence). CDR3 size: 17 residues. J was trimmed by 0 bases and V by 4 bases; bases with no gene match: 8. This chain's CDR3 is CASSPWDRSLSGNTIYF. CDR3 coding DNA: TGTGCCAGCAGCCCTTGGGACAGGTCCCTCTCTGGAAACACCATATATTTT.

This chain connects TRBV19 to TRBJ1-1, with D possibly being TRBD1 (5 bases). This CDR3 has 14 amino acids. Trimming removed 7 bases from V and 1 base from J, with 13 bases in between. Germline V gives CDR1 LNHDA, CDR2 SQIVND (reference sequence). This chain's CDR3 is CASKTGGSNTEAFF. The CDR3 DNA reads as TGTGCCAGTAAAACAGGAGGTTCGAACACTGAAGCTTTCTTT. The variable domain in full, with the rest retrieved from reference TRBV19 and TRBJ1-1, is DGGITQSPKYLFRKEGQNVTLSCEQNLNHDAMYWYRQDPGQGLRLIYYSQIVNDFQKGDIAEGYSVSREKKESFPLTVTSAQKNPTAFYLCASKTGGSNTEAFFGQGTRLTVV.

V and J are TRBV5-1 and TRBJ2-3; D remains unclear. CDR1 is SGHRS and CDR2 is YFSETQ in the germline V gene. The V gene lost 0 bases and the J gene lost 3 bases, with 11 bases spanning the gap. The CDR3 consists of 15 residues. The CDR3 region has the DNA TGCGCCAGCAGCTTGGAGGCCAGACGAACAGATACGCAGTATTTT. Its translation is CASSLEARRTDTQYF. The full variable domain, completed using reference TRBV5-1 and TRBJ2-3, is KAGVTQTPRYLIKTRGQQVTLSCSPISGHRSVSWYQQTPGQGLQFLFEYFSETQRNKGNFPGRFSGRQFSNSRSEMNVSTLELGDSALYLCASSLEARRTDTQYFGPGTRLTVL.

The chain carries TRBV6-5 and TRBJ1-3; 7 bases line up with TRBD1. CDR3 length: 14 residues. Germline CDR1 MNHEY, CDR2 SVGAGI. Trimming cost V 5 bases and J 1 base; bases outside gene matches: 2. This CDR3 reads CASSRDSSGNTIYF. For the CDR3, the DNA is TGTGCCAGCAGTCGGGACAGTTCTGGAAACACCATATATTTT.

The J gene is TRBJ1-4, the V gene TRBV6-4; D is possibly TRBD1 (5 bases). Germline loops: CDR1 MRHNA, CDR2 SNTAGT. This CDR3 comprises 15 residues. The germline V and J ends were trimmed by 6 bases and 0 bases, with 11 bases remaining between them. The CDR3 region has the DNA TGTGCCAGCAGGACCGACAGACCAACTAATGAAAAACTGTTTTTT. This codes for CASRTDRPTNEKLFF.

This clone was counted between two and nine times. The chain combines TRBV4-2 with TRBJ1-2; D is possibly TRBD1 (5 bases). V was shortened by 3 bases and J by 5 bases, with 16 bases between the two germline ends. CDR3 length: 15 amino acids. CDR1 is LGHNA and CDR2 is YNFKEQ in the germline V gene. DNA for the CDR3: TGTGCCAGCAGCCACCAAGATCAGGGAGGATATGGCTACACCTTC. It translates to CASSHQDQGGYGYTF.

This clone was seen more than once but under ten times. The chain combines TRBV6-4 with TRBJ2-3; 7 bases fit TRBD1. The junction had 6 bases not matched to a gene; V was cut back by 3 bases and J by 0 bases. Germline V CDR1 and CDR2: MRHNA, SNTAGT. The CDR3 loop spans 16 amino acids. CDR3 sequence (DNA): TGTGCCAGCAGTGAAGGACAGGAGTCTAGCACAGATACGCAGTATTTT. This encodes CASSEGQESSTDTQYF.

The J gene is TRBJ1-5, the V gene TRBV4-1; D gene ambiguous. Germline CDR1 and CDR2: MGHRA and YSYEKL. This CDR3 has 16 amino acids. Trimming removed 1 base at V and 1 base at J, with 11 bases between. The CDR3 protein is CASSQAAFNSNQPQHF. The CDR3 coding sequence is TGCGCCAGCAGCCAAGCGGCTTTTAACAGCAATCAGCCCCAGCATTTT.

The V gene is TRBV28, the J gene TRBJ1-2; TRBD1 agrees at 7 bases. Looked up from germline, CDR1 is MDHEN and CDR2 is SYDVKM. The CDR3 has 13 amino acids. V dropped 2 bases and J dropped 8; count of bases not matched to a gene: 5. CDR3 amino acids: CASSLGGGEGYTF. The CDR3 DNA sequence: TGTGCCAGCAGTTTAGGAGGGGGCGAGGGCTACACCTTC.

This clone was counted a few times. The V gene is TRBV4-1, the J gene TRBJ1-2; a possible D gene is TRBD1 (6 bases). The germline V gene encodes CDR1 MGHRA and CDR2 YSYEKL. This CDR3 has 18 residues. The ends were cut back, 0 bases at V and 2 bases at J, with 19 bases in the middle. The CDR3 region has the DNA TGCGCCAGCAGCCAAGATAAGGGAGACGGGGACACCAACTATGGCTACACCTTC. It codes for CASSQDKGDGDTNYGYTF.

The chain is built from TRBV24-1 and TRBJ1-5; TRBD1 might be the D (6 bases). Germline V gene data show CDR1 as KGHDR and CDR2 as SFDVKD. V was trimmed by 5 bases and J by 5 bases, leaving 12 bases between them. CDR3 size: 14 residues. DNA of the CDR3: TGTGCCACCAGTGGGGGGCAGTGGTATCAGCCCCAGCATTTT. This translates into CATSGGQWYQPQHF.

The rearrangement joins TRBV18 to TRBJ1-6; D gene unclear. The V end was cut by 3 bases, the J end by 5 bases, with 14 bases between. CDR3 size: 16 residues. Germline V gives CDR1 KGHSH, CDR2 LQKENI. The CDR3 loop is CASSPGFRRDNSPLHF. As DNA, the CDR3 is TGTGCCAGCTCACCCGGGTTTCGACGGGATAATTCACCCCTCCACTTT.

V gene TRBV28 combines with J gene TRBJ1-2; 9 bases map to TRBD1. V gave up 2 bases and J gave up 4 bases; unmatched junction bases: 8. The CDR3 totals 16 residues. The germline CDR1 and CDR2 sequences are MDHEN and SYDVKM. The CDR3: CASSLMGTGGGYGYTF. In DNA, the CDR3 is TGTGCCAGCAGTTTAATGGGAACAGGGGGCGGCTATGGCTACACCTTC.